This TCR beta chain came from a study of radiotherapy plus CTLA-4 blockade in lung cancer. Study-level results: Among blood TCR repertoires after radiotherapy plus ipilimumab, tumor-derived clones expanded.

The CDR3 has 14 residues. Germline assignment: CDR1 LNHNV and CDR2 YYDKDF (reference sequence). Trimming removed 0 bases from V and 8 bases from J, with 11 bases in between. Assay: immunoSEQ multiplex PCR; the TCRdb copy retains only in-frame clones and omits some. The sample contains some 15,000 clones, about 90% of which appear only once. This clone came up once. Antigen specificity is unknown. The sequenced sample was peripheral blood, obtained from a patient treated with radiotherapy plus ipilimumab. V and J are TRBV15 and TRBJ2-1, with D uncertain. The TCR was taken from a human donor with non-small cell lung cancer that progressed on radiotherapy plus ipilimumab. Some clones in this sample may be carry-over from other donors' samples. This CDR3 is CATSRDTGAYEQFF. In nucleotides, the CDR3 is TGTGCCACCAGCAGAGATACCGGAGCCTATGAGCAGTTCTTC.